The 19 T cell receptor beta chains below all came from one sample that was sequenced in a study of cytomegalovirus exposure and HLA in healthy donors. In the PCR, 60 Vbeta and 13 Jbeta primers were used. Sequencing used immunoSEQ multiplex PCR; TCRdb keeps in-frame clones, though not all of them. The repertoire holds 75,000 to 100,000 clones, with roughly four fifths as singletons. The sample was PBMCs. The receptors were sampled from a man aged 35 to 55 in good health and CMV-seropositive.

The chain links TRBV4-2 to TRBJ2-5; 7 nucleotides align to TRBD1. Unmatched junction bases numbered 13, after V lost 4 bases and J lost 5 bases. The V gene's germline CDR1 is LGHNA and CDR2 YNFKEQ. The CDR3 consists of 16 residues. This CDR3 reads CASSPGTADRWETQYF. The CDR3 bases are TGTGCCAGCAGCCCCGGGACAGCGGACCGTTGGGAGACCCAGTACTTC.

V and J are TRBV2 and TRBJ2-7, with TRBD2 matching over 10 bases. The germline V gene has CDR1 SNHLY and CDR2 FYNNEI. V lost 7 bases and J lost 6; bases outside the gene matches: 6. CDR3 length equals 13 residues. The CDR3 protein is CASTPSGSVEQYF. DNA of the CDR3: TGTGCCAGCACCCCTAGCGGGAGTGTCGAGCAGTACTTC.

The V call is TRBV5-1, the J call TRBJ2-7; the D is unclear. CDR3 length: 12 residues. Trimming took off 4 bases at V and 4 bases at J, with 9 bases between the two ends. Germline values: CDR1 SGHRS, CDR2 YFSETQ. The CDR3 spells CASSRGDYEQYF. The CDR3 DNA sequence: TGCGCCAGCAGCCGTGGAGATTACGAGCAGTACTTC.

Written as DNA, the CDR3 is TGTGCCAGCAGCTTGGGGCAGGGCCTTTCCTACGAGCAGTACTTC. Translating it yields CASSLGQGLSYEQYF. V gene TRBV5-8 combines with J gene TRBJ2-7; D may be TRBD1 (5 bases). The V end lost 0 bases, the J end lost 1 base, and 11 bases lay between the germline ends. CDR3 length equals 15 residues. Germline CDR1 reads SGHTS; CDR2 reads YDEGEE. The full variable domain, with the rest looked up from reference TRBV5-8 and TRBJ2-7, is EAGVTQSPTHLIKTRGQQATLRCSPISGHTSVYWYQQALGLGLQFLLWYDEGEERNRGNFPPRFSGRQFPNYSSELNVNALELEDSALYLCASSLGQGLSYEQYFGPGTRLTVT.

The J gene is TRBJ1-1, the V gene TRBV5-4, with TRBD1 as a possible D gene (6 bases). The CDR3 runs 13 residues. Germline CDR1 reads SGHNT; CDR2 reads YYREEE (reference sequence). V lost 2 bases, J lost 7 bases, and 12 bases lay in between. CDR3 sequence (DNA): TGTGCCAGCAGCTTAAGGGGGTTGAGTGAAGCTTTCTTT. Residues: CASSLRGLSEAFF.

The chain uses TRBV7-8 and TRBJ1-4, with TRBD1 matching over 9 bases. Germline V gene data show CDR1 as SGHVS and CDR2 as FQNEAQ. The CDR3 sequence is 13 residues long. After removal of 5 bases from V and 10 bases from J, the junction contained 5 bases not matched to a gene. The CDR3, as DNA: TGTGCCAGCAGCCGGGACAGGGAGGCAAAACTGTTTTTT. Amino acids: CASSRDREAKLFF.

V gene TRBV6-5 combines with J gene TRBJ2-7; D is uncertain. Germline V gene sequence: CDR1 MNHEY, CDR2 SVGAGI. This CDR3 has 13 residues. V lost 0 bases, J lost 6 bases, and 9 bases lay in between. The DNA of the CDR3 is TGTGCCAGCAGTTACTCACGGGTCTTCGAGCAGTACTTC. This encodes CASSYSRVFEQYF.

About this clone: A read error may account for a junction end that differs from germline. J is TRBJ2-1 and V is TRBV9, with TRBD2 as a possible D gene (7 bases). The CDR3 runs to 17 residues. CDR1 is SGDLS and CDR2 is YYNGEE in the germline V gene. The CDR3 here is CASSVEAPRGAYNEQFF. The CDR3 nucleotides are TGTGCCAGCAGCGTAGAGGCCCCACGGGGGGCCTATAATGAGCAGTTCTTC.

The chain couples TRBV6-5 to TRBJ2-1; a possible D gene is TRBD2 (5 bases). The CDR3 loop spans 15 amino acids. The V gene lost 4 bases and the J gene lost 0 bases, with 10 bases spanning the gap. The germline CDR1 and CDR2 sequences are MNHEY and SVGAGI. CDR3 in DNA: TGTGCCAGCAGTTGGACTGTGAGCTCCTACAATGAGCAGTTCTTC. Its translation: CASSWTVSSYNEQFF.

This chain joins TRBV18 and TRBJ2-1; 7 nucleotides agree with TRBD2. This CDR3 is built from 15 residues. CDR1 and CDR2 (germline): KGHSH, LQKENI. V dropped 0 bases and J dropped 7; count of bases not matched to a gene: 6. CDR3 protein: CASSPPAGVRNEQFF. Here the CDR3 DNA reads TGTGCCAGCTCACCACCGGCGGGAGTGAGGAATGAGCAGTTCTTC.

The rearrangement uses TRBV5-1 and TRBJ2-5; perhaps TRBD1 as D (6 bases). The J call may be faulty, since TRBJ2-7 better matches the DNA end. Germline values: CDR1 SGHRS, CDR2 YFSETQ. The CDR3 covers 14 residues. The CDR3 spells CASSSDSYSYEQYF. The CDR3 DNA follows: TGCGCCAGCAGCTCGGACAGCTATTCCTACGAGCAGTACTTC.

J is TRBJ1-1 and V is TRBV4-2, with 10 bases identical to TRBD1. V lost 8 bases, J lost 8 bases, and 11 bases stayed unmatched. CDR1 is LGHNA and CDR2 is YNFKEQ in the germline V gene. This CDR3 has 14 amino acids. The DNA for the CDR3 is TGTGCCAGCGGCGCCGGGACAGGGGACCCCGAAGCTTTCTTT. It translates to CASGAGTGDPEAFF.

The J gene is TRBJ2-3, the V gene TRBV29-1; 7 bases map to TRBD2. CDR1 SQVTM and CDR2 ANQGSEA come from the germline V gene. This CDR3 has 15 residues. Unmatched junction bases numbered 7, after V lost 2 bases and J lost 2 bases. The CDR3 DNA sequence: TGCAGCGTTGAAATGTCTAGCGGCCCCACAGATACGCAGTATTTT. Its translation: CSVEMSSGPTDTQYF.

The V and J genes are TRBV29-1 and TRBJ2-5; a weak D match, TRBD1 (5 bases). Trimming cost V 3 bases and J 5 bases, with 19 bases left between them. The CDR3 has 15 residues. The V gene's germline CDR1 is SQVTM and CDR2 ANQGSEA. In DNA form, the CDR3 reads TGCAGCGTTGACTCACACCTCCGGCCAGGGGAGACCCAGTACTTC. Protein sequence: CSVDSHLRPGETQYF.

The chain employs TRBV5-1 and TRBJ2-1, with TRBD1 as a possible D gene (7 bases). Germline-derived CDR1 and CDR2 are SGHRS and YFSETQ. V shed 2 bases and J shed 4 bases, with 13 bases lying between them. CDR3 size: 15 residues. CDR3 sequence: CASSFEGAGYNEQFF. CDR3 nucleotides: TGCGCCAGCAGCTTCGAGGGGGCGGGGTACAATGAGCAGTTCTTC.

This sequence joins TRBV12-5 and TRBJ2-6, with 7 bases lining up with TRBD1. The CDR3 has 16 amino acids. The junction had 9 bases not matched to a gene; V was cut back by 6 bases and J by 4 bases. CDR1 LGHNT and CDR2 FRNRAP come from the germline V gene. This CDR3 is CASGPTTGSGANVLTF. CDR3 bases: TGTGCTAGTGGACCCACGACAGGGTCCGGGGCCAACGTCCTGACTTTC.

The rearrangement uses TRBV11-2 and TRBJ1-3, with D uncertain. CDR1 and CDR2 from the germline V gene are SGHAT and FQNNGV. V dropped 3 bases and J dropped 0 bases, with 9 bases sitting between them. This CDR3 has 15 residues. This CDR3 is CASSLQRLSGNTIYF. Written as DNA, the CDR3 is TGTGCCAGCAGCTTGCAGCGACTCTCTGGAAACACCATATATTTT.

The chain employs TRBV6-5 and TRBJ1-2; D is undetermined. The germline CDR1 and CDR2 sequences are MNHEY and SVGAGI. The CDR3 runs to 13 residues. Trimming removed 5 bases at V and 1 base at J, with 8 bases between. The CDR3 region is CASSVTSNYGYTF. In DNA form, the CDR3 reads TGTGCCAGCAGTGTAACAAGTAACTATGGCTACACCTTC.

The J gene is TRBJ2-1, the V gene TRBV15; 13 nucleotides align to TRBD2. Germline V gene sequence: CDR1 LNHNV, CDR2 YYDKDF (reference sequence). V gave up 4 bases and J gave up 5 bases; unmatched junction bases: 2. CDR3 length: 15 amino acids. The CDR3 reads CATSTGLAGHNEQFF. CDR3 coding DNA: TGTGCCACCAGCACGGGACTAGCGGGACACAATGAGCAGTTCTTC.